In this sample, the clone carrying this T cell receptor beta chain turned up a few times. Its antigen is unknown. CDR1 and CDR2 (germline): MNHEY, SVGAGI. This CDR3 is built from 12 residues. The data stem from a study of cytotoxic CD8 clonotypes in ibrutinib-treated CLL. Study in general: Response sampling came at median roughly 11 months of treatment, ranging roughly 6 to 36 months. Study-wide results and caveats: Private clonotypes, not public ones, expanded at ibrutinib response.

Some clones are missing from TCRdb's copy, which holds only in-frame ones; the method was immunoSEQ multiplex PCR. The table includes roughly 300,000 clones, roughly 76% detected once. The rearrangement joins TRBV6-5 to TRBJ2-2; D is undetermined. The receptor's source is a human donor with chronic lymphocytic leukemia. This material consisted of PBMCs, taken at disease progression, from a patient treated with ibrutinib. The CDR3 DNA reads TGTGCTTCGGGCGTGAACACCGGGGAGCTGTTTTTT. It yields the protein CASGVNTGELFF.